This entry concerns a single T cell receptor beta chain. The entry originates in a study of cytomegalovirus exposure and HLA in healthy donors. PCR amplification relied on 60 Vbeta primers (plus 13 Jbeta primers). Produced via immunoSEQ multiplex PCR; TCRdb's table is partial and in-frame only. The profile covers more than 100,000 clones, with roughly 78% appearing a single time and 1% taken by the ten largest. Germline V lookup: CDR1 ENHRY, CDR2 SYGVKD. The germline V and J ends were trimmed by 10 bases and 6 bases, with 11 bases remaining between them. The CDR3 is 11 amino acids. This receptor was identified in a man aged 35 to 55 in good health and CMV-seronegative. Material: PBMCs. V is TRBV10-3 and J is TRBJ2-3; D uncertain. The CDR3 DNA reads TGTGCCACTCAACAGAAGGATACGCAGTATTTT. It encodes CATQQKDTQYF.